The present entry profiles one TCR beta chain with its context. This CDR3 region has 17 residues. Germline V gives CDR1 LGHNA, CDR2 YSLEER. V was shortened by 2 bases and J by 6 bases, with 22 bases between the two germline ends. This sample stems from a study of shared T cell receptors in the human thymus. Sequencing used immunoSEQ multiplex PCR; TCRdb keeps in-frame clones, though not all of them. This sample yields about 710,000 clones, of which 70% to 90% are seen a single time; under 0.01% belongs to the top ten. These data also featured in a second study, about human thymus T cells. As reported in that work: The donor group consisted of healthy Finnish infants who were having corrective surgery for congenital heart defects. The source of the thymus tissue was resections taken during corrective heart surgery.

The genes are TRBV4-3 and TRBJ1-2; possible D gene TRBD1, 5 bases. Sequencing was carried out using thymocytes. The source is a boy less than two years old with a congenital heart defect. CDR3 loop: CASSQPSDGGGIHGYTF. The CDR3 nucleotides are TGCGCCAGCAGCCAACCGTCAGATGGGGGGGGAATCCATGGCTACACCTTC.